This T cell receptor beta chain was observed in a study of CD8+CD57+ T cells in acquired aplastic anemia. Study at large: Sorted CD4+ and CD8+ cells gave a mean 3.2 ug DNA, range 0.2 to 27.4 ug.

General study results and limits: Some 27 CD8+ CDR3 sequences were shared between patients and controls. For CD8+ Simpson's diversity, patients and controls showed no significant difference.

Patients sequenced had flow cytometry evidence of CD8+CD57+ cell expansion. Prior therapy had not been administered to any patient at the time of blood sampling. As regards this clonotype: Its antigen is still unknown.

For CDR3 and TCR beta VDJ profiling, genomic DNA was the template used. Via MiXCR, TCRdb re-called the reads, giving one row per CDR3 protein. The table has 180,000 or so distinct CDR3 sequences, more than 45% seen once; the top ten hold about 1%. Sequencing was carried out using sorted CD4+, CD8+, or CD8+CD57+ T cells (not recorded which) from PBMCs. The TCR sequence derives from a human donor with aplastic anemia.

CDR3 residues: CASSEGGSALHF. CDR3 coding DNA: TGCGCCAGCAGTGAAGGGGGATCGGCCCTCCACTTT. The rearrangement joins TRBV10-2 to TRBJ1-6; tentatively, D is TRBD1 (6 bases). V was clipped by 3 bases and J by 14 bases, with 11 bases between them. The CDR3 is made up of 12 amino acids. Germline V lookup: CDR1 WSHSY, CDR2 SAAADI.